Listed here is a single TCR beta chain. The data derive from a study of T cell changes during pregnancy in multiple sclerosis. The table came from immunoSEQ multiplex PCR; TCRdb's copy has only in-frame clones and leaves some out. The data show 45,000 to 55,000 clones, 80% to 95% seen once. This clonotype originated in a female donor with multiple sclerosis, enrolled in a pregnancy study. This specimen consisted of peripheral blood, obtained after pregnancy.

The CDR3 DNA reads TGTGCCAGCAGTCGGTCCCGAAATGAAAAACTGTTTTTT. Encoded protein: CASSRSRNEKLFF. This chain links TRBV6-1 with TRBJ1-4; no clear D. V was pared by 5 bases and J by 5 bases, with 9 bases between. Germline CDR1 is MNHNS and CDR2 is SASEGT. CDR3 length equals 13 residues.